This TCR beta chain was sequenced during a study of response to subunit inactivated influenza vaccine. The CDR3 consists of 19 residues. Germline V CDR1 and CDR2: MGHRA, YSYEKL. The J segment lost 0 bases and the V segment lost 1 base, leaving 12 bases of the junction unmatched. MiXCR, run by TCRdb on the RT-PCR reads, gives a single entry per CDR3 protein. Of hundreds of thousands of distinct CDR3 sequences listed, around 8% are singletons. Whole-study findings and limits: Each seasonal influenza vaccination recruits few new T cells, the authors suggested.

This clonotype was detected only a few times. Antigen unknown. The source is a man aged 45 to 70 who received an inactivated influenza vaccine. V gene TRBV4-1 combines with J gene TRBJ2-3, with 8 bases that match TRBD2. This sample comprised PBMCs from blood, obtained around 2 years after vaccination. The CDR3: CASSQAPPSTSASTDTQYF. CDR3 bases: TGCGCCAGCAGCCAAGCGCCACCCTCGACTAGCGCTAGCACAGATACGCAGTATTTT.